This T cell receptor (beta chain) was observed in a study of shared clonotypes between healthy human individuals. Study-wide points: Generation probabilities of non-shared clonotypes were lower (relative to those shared by all four donors). With few donors, the genetic and exposure-history diversity represented was limited.

Using immunoSEQ multiplex PCR, the repertoire was profiled, and TCRdb retains in-frame clones only, with some absent. The sample shows about 1,900,000 clones, about 95% of them seen only once. Concerning this clone itself: Its target is not known.

CD45RO-negative, CCR7-positively selected cells formed the naive CD8 fraction, excluding terminally differentiated effector memory CD45RA+ cells. Donors were healthy HIV-negative adults without recent acute infections or vaccinations. The germline V gene has CDR1 SEHNR and CDR2 FQNEAQ (reference sequence). Trimming pared 2 bases from V and 0 bases from J, leaving 17 bases between. This CDR3 has 18 residues. The sample was naive CD8+ T cells sorted from blood. The receptor was isolated from a man aged 18 to 35 in good health. The chain links TRBV7-9 to TRBJ2-1, with D possibly TRBD2 on 6 matching bases. Here the CDR3 DNA reads TGTGCCAGCAGCTTACCAGGCGGGGTGAAGCTCTCCTACAATGAGCAGTTCTTC. Translation gives CASSLPGGVKLSYNEQFF.